The rows below give T cell receptor beta chains drawn from one sample of a study of post-analysis software for immune sequencing data. TCRdb used MiXCR to reprocess the PCR reads, holding one entry per CDR3 protein. Here the sample spans about 680,000 distinct CDR3 sequences, around 60% being singletons. Sequenced sample: blood. These receptor sequences come from a girl aged 2 to 9 with multiple sclerosis. Both conserved end residues are part of each CDR3. Fields, in order: clone size, J gene, D gene, V gene, CDR3 DNA, CDR3 protein. The D gene is left open where the match is weak. Size values are once, few and many counts, or a class for expanded clones, and some rows have none.

NA,TRBJ2-1,NA,TRBV7-6,TGTGCCAGCAGCTCCGGCCAGTACAATGAGCAGTTCTTC,CASSSGQYNEQFF
NA,TRBJ2-1,NA,TRBV5-1,TGCGCCAGCAGCTTGGCCGCCAGAGAGGGTGAGCAGTTCTTC,CASSLAAREGEQFF
NA,TRBJ1-1,NA,TRBV4-3,TGCGCCAGCAGCCAAGATTTCGTCGGAGTAGGGGAGCGCACTGAAGCTTTCTTT,CASSQDFVGVGERTEAFF
NA,TRBJ2-5,TRBD1,TRBV5-4,TGTGCCAGCAGCTCCCCCCGGGGTCAGGGACAGGCCCAAGAGACCCAGTACTTC,CASSSPRGQGQAQETQYF
NA,TRBJ2-3,NA,TRBV7-9,TGTGCCAGCAGCCAAGACGGGTTGAATAGCACAGATACGCAGTATTTT,CASSQDGLNSTDTQYF
NA,TRBJ2-7,NA,TRBV2,TGTGCCAGCAGTGATTCAAGATTGCGGGGAGAGCAGTACTTC,CASSDSRLRGEQYF
few,TRBJ2-4,NA,TRBV15,TGTGCCACCAGCAGAGATCTAGGGGCTCCAAACATTCAGTACTTC,CATSRDLGAPNIQYF
NA,TRBJ2-1,NA,TRBV6-5,TGTGCCAGCGCCTTAGGAGGGGACAATGAGCAGTTCTTC,CASALGGDNEQFF
few,TRBJ2-3,NA,TRBV6-5,TGTGCCAGCAAGATTAGCGGTCGGGTCACAGATACGCAGTATTTT,CASKISGRVTDTQYF
NA,TRBJ2-5,TRBD2,TRBV20-1,TGCAGTGCTCGAGCTAGCGGGGGCAAGGAGACCCAGTACTTC,CSARASGGKETQYF
few,TRBJ2-1,NA,TRBV6-5,TGTGCCAGCGGTTCAACAGGGCCGGTAGACAATGAGCAGTTCTTC,CASGSTGPVDNEQFF
NA,TRBJ1-2,TRBD1,TRBV29-1,TGCAGCGTTGCGGTTCAGGGGGGAGATGGCTACACCTTC,CSVAVQGGDGYTF
few,TRBJ2-5,TRBD1,TRBV29-1,TGCAGCGTGGAACAGGGGGCCGGAGAGACCCAGTACTTC,CSVEQGAGETQYF
few,TRBJ1-2,NA,TRBV7-2,TGTGCCAGCAGCTCACGGGACGGCTATGGCTACACCTTC,CASSSRDGYGYTF
NA,TRBJ1-1,NA,TRBV6-1,TGTGCCAGCAGCGACCCGAACAGGTCGGGTCGAGGAGCTTTCTTT,CASSDPNRSGRGAFF
NA,TRBJ1-4,TRBD1,TRBV11-2,TGTGCCAGCAGCACCGCCGGGACAGGGGGCGAAAAACTGTTTTTT,CASSTAGTGGEKLFF
NA,TRBJ1-6,NA,TRBV10-3,TGTGCCATCAATCAGGGTGGGAATTCACCCCTCCACTTT,CAINQGGNSPLHF
NA,TRBJ2-5,NA,TRBV7-3,TGTGCCAGCAGCTTATCCGGCAGCTCCTCGGGAGAGACCCAGTACTTC,CASSLSGSSSGETQYF
few,TRBJ2-5,NA,TRBV6-6,TGTGCCAGCAGGCAGGATCAAGAGACCCAGTACTTC,CASRQDQETQYF
NA,TRBJ2-1,TRBD1,TRBV7-2,TGTGCCAGCAGCCTAATTACACAGGGGGAAGGCACCTACAATGAGCAGTTCTTC,CASSLITQGEGTYNEQFF
NA,TRBJ2-1,NA,TRBV12-3/TRBV12-4,TGTGCCACTGGCCGCGGGGCCTACAATGAGCGGTTCTTC,CATGRGAYNERFF
NA,TRBJ2-1,NA,TRBV25-1,TGTGCCAGCAGTGAACCAAAGATGAGGATGCAGTTCTTC,CASSEPKMRMQFF
NA,TRBJ2-1,TRBD2,TRBV20-1,TGCAGTGCTAGAACCGGGACTAGAGGCTACAATGAGCAGTTCTTC,CSARTGTRGYNEQFF
once,TRBJ2-6,TRBD2,TRBV3-1,TGTGCCAGCAGCCGAGGATTTCTAGCGGGAGGAATCTCTGGGGCCAACGTCCTGACTTTC,CASSRGFLAGGISGANVLTF
NA,TRBJ1-2,TRBD1,TRBV11-2,TGTGCCAGCAGCGGACAGGGAAGAAAGAATGGCTACACCTTC,CASSGQGRKNGYTF
NA,TRBJ1-2,NA,TRBV24-1,TGTGCCACCAAGACGGTCAACTATGGCTACACCTTC,CATKTVNYGYTF
NA,TRBJ2-3,NA,TRBV29-1,TGCAGCGTTGATATGGGGGCAACTAGCACAGATACGCAGTATTTT,CSVDMGATSTDTQYF
NA,TRBJ2-1,TRBD2,TRBV29-1,TGCAGCGTTGAAGGGCCTAGCGGGGGGAATGAGCAGTTCTTC,CSVEGPSGGNEQFF
once,TRBJ2-1,TRBD2,TRBV20-1,TGCAGTGCTATGGGGGTAGGGACTAGCGAGTTAGATGAGCAGTTCTTC,CSAMGVGTSELDEQFF
NA,TRBJ2-2,NA,TRBV9,TGTGCCAGCAGCGTAGCGGGGAACACCGGGGAGCTGTTTTTT,CASSVAGNTGELFF
once,TRBJ2-7,NA,TRBV5-1,TGCGCCAGCAGCTCACTGGGACATTCCTACGAGCAGTACTTC,CASSSLGHSYEQYF
NA,TRBJ2-7,NA,TRBV20-1,TGCAGTGCCACCTTACGAGCTGGGTACGAGCAGTACTTC,CSATLRAGYEQYF
NA,TRBJ2-1,TRBD2,TRBV5-5,TGTGCCAGCAGCTTGTATACTAGCGGGAGAAATGAGCAGTTCTTC,CASSLYTSGRNEQFF
few,TRBJ2-5,NA,TRBV9,TGTGCCAGCAGCGCCCGACAGGTCCAAGAGACCCAGTACTTC,CASSARQVQETQYF
NA,TRBJ2-1,NA,TRBV3-1,TGTGCCAGCAGCTTAGAGGTGTCGGGGAATGAGCAGTTCTTC,CASSLEVSGNEQFF
NA,TRBJ1-5,NA,TRBV7-9,TGTGCCAGCAGCTCAAGACAGAACAATCAGCCCCAGCATTTT,CASSSRQNNQPQHF
NA,TRBJ2-1,TRBD2,TRBV10-3,TGTGCCATCAGTGCCGGGACTAGCGGGAGCGATGAGCAGTTCTTC,CAISAGTSGSDEQFF
NA,TRBJ2-5,TRBD2,TRBV29-1,TGCAGCGTCTCTTATAGCGGGAGATCGGGAGAGACCCAGTACTTC,CSVSYSGRSGETQYF
NA,TRBJ2-1,NA,TRBV7-2,TGTGCCAGCAGCACGCTGGCCCTCACCTACATCTACAATGAGCAGTTCTTC,CASSTLALTYIYNEQFF
NA,TRBJ2-7,TRBD1,TRBV2,TGTGCCAGCACCCGACAGGGGGCATACTACGAGCAGTACTTC,CASTRQGAYYEQYF
NA,TRBJ2-7,NA,TRBV6-5,TGTACCAGCACCAGACAGGTCTCCTACGAGCAGTACTTC,CTSTRQVSYEQYF
few,TRBJ1-2,NA,TRBV5-6,TGTGCCAGCAGCTTATACCAGGGTCGAGTCTATGGCTACACCTTC,CASSLYQGRVYGYTF
NA,TRBJ2-4,NA,TRBV5-1,TGCGCCGGCAGCTTGGTTCCGGAGAGCATTCAGTACTTC,CAGSLVPESIQYF
few,TRBJ2-3,TRBD2,TRBV6-5,TGTGCCAGCAGTTACGGGTTTATAGCGGGGGGCACAGATACGCAGTATTTT,CASSYGFIAGGTDTQYF
NA,TRBJ1-5,NA,TRBV3-1,TGTGCCAGCAGCCAAGATCGAGAGTATAGCAATCAGCCCCAGCATTTT,CASSQDREYSNQPQHF
NA,TRBJ1-1,TRBD1,TRBV20-1,TGCAGTGCTGTCACGGGACAGGGGTTGAATGAAGCTTTCTTT,CSAVTGQGLNEAFF
NA,TRBJ2-1,TRBD2,TRBV7-3,TGTGCCAGCAGCACAAAGCGGGGGGGGCACAATGAGCAGTTCTTC,CASSTKRGGHNEQFF
NA,TRBJ2-5,TRBD2,TRBV29-1,TGCAGCGTTAAGCGGGGGGGCTTTTGGGAGACCCAGTACTTC,CSVKRGGFWETQYF